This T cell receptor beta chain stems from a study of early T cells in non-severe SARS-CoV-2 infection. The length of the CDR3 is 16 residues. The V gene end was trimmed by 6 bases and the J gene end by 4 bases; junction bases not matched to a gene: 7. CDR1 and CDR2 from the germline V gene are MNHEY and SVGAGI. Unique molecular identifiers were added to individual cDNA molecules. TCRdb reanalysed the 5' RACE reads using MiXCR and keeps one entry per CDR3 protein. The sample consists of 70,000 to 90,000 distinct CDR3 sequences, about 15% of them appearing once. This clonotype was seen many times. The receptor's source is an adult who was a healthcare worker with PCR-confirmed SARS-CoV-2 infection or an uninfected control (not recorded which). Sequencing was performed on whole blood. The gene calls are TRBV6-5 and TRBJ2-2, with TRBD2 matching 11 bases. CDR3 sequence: CASRSPGLAVTGELFF. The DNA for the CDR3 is TGTGCCAGCAGATCGCCGGGACTAGCGGTCACCGGGGAGCTGTTTTTT.